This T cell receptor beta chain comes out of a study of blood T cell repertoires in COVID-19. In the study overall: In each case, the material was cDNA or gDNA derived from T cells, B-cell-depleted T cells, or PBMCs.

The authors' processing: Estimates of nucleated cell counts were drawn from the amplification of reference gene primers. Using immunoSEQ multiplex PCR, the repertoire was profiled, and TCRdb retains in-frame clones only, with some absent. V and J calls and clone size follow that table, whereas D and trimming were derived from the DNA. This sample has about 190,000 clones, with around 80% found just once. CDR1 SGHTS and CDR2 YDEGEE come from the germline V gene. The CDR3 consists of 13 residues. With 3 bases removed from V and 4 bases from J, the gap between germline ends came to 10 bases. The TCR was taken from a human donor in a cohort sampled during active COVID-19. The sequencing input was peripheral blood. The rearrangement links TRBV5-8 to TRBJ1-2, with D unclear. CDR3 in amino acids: CASSSDIGYGYTF. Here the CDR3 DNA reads TGTGCCAGCAGCTCAGACATCGGCTATGGCTACACCTTC. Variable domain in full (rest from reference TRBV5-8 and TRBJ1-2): EAGVTQSPTHLIKTRGQQATLRCSPISGHTSVYWYQQALGLGLQFLLWYDEGEERNRGNFPPRFSGRQFPNYSSELNVNALELEDSALYLCASSSDIGYGYTFGSGTRLTVV.